This passage covers 24 T cell receptor beta chains from one sample sequenced in a study of CD8 T cells in ankylosing spondylitis. TCRdb called the 5' RACE reads again in MiXCR, with one record for every CDR3 protein. This table holds about 130,000 distinct CDR3 sequences, about 7% found once. Material for sequencing was blood, either unsorted or a sorted T cell fraction (not recorded which). The receptors derive from a male donor with ankylosing spondylitis or in good health (not recorded which).

This clonotype was seen many times. The chain employs TRBV5-1 and TRBJ1-2; D unresolved. Per germline, CDR1 SGHRS and CDR2 YFSETQ. This CDR3 has 17 amino acids. Trimming removed 0 bases from V and 2 bases from J, with 17 bases in between. CDR3 sequence (DNA): TGCGCCAGCAGCTTGGTTTTCGGGTCCAGTCCAAACTATGGCTACACCTTC. Translated, it gives CASSLVFGSSPNYGYTF.

This clonotype appeared many times. The chain is built from TRBV20-1 and TRBJ1-3; no clear D. CDR1 and CDR2 from the germline V gene are DFQATT and SNEGSKA (reference sequence). The CDR3 is made up of 17 amino acids. V was pared by 0 bases and J by 0 bases, with 15 bases between. CDR3 in amino acids: CSARDRAARGSGNTIYF. As DNA, the CDR3 is TGCAGTGCTAGAGATAGGGCCGCCCGGGGCTCTGGAAACACCATATATTTT.

This clonotype was counted at least ten times. The rearrangement links TRBV5-1 to TRBJ2-1; tentatively, D is TRBD1 or TRBD2 (5 bases each). The germline CDR1 and CDR2 sequences are SGHRS and YFSETQ. The V end lost 1 base, the J end lost 3 bases, and 14 bases lay between the germline ends. This CDR3 is built from 16 residues. The CDR3 region has the DNA TGCGCCAGCAGCTTGAACCCTCGGGACGTCTACAATGAGCAGTTCTTC. Protein product: CASSLNPRDVYNEQFF.

This clonotype showed up many times. The V call is TRBV20-1, the J call TRBJ2-3, with D possibly being TRBD1 or TRBD2 (5 bases each). Trimming pared 3 bases from V and 6 bases from J, leaving 7 bases between. CDR1 is DFQATT, CDR2 SNEGSKA, per germline (reference sequence). This CDR3 region has 11 residues. CDR3 sequence reads: CSARGVDTQYF. The CDR3, as DNA: TGCAGTGCTAGGGGGGTGGATACGCAGTATTTT.

This clonotype was counted many times. The chain carries TRBV7-2 and TRBJ2-1; the match to TRBD1 covers 9 bases. Losses at the gene ends were 5 bases for V and 6 bases for J; bases not matched to a gene: 8. Germline V gene lookup returns CDR1 SGHTA and CDR2 FQGNSA. The CDR3 has 15 residues. As DNA, the CDR3 is TGTGCCAGCAGCCTGTGGGACAGGGATGTCAATGAGCAGTTCTTC. Amino acids: CASSLWDRDVNEQFF.

This clonotype was seen repeatedly, ten times or more. The chain joins TRBV12-3 or TRBV12-4 to TRBJ2-5; 7 bases map to TRBD2. This CDR3 is 13 amino acids long. The V gene end was trimmed by 6 bases and the J gene end by 4 bases; junction bases not matched to a gene: 5. The CDR3 loop reads CASSQIAGETQYF. The CDR3 DNA reads TGTGCCAGCAGCCAAATAGCGGGAGAGACCCAGTACTTC.

This clonotype was detected many times. V usage is TRBV3-1 and J usage is TRBJ2-2, with D perhaps matching TRBD1 (6 bases). Trimming left V 10 bases short and J 0 bases short, with 15 bases between. The CDR3 contains 15 residues. Per the germline V gene, CDR1 is LGHDT and CDR2 is YNNKEL (reference sequence). DNA of the CDR3: TGTGCCACCGATACGGGACACCCGAACACCGGGGAGCTGTTTTTT. This codes for CATDTGHPNTGELFF.

This clonotype has at least ten counts. The chain combines TRBV5-1 with TRBJ1-5; the match to TRBD1 covers 8 bases. Trimming at V came to 4 bases and at J to 2 bases, leaving 8 bases not matched to a gene. Germline V gene sequence: CDR1 SGHRS, CDR2 YFSETQ. CDR3 length: 16 amino acids. CDR3 in amino acids: CASSLGQGGGNQPQHF. CDR3 bases: TGCGCCAGCAGCCTCGGACAGGGCGGAGGCAATCAGCCCCAGCATTTT.

This clonotype was seen many times. This chain connects TRBV5-1 to TRBJ2-3, with TRBD2 matching over 10 bases. Germline CDR1 SGHRS, CDR2 YFSETQ. CDR3 length equals 15 residues. J gave up 3 bases and V 4 bases, and 5 bases lay outside the gene matches. The CDR3 DNA follows: TGCGCCAGCAGCCCCCTGGGACTAGCGACAGATACGCAGTATTTT. This sequence encodes CASSPLGLATDTQYF.

In the case of this clonotype: This may be a read error, as it is one base from a much larger clone. The V and J genes are TRBV3-1 and TRBJ2-4, with 7 bases fitting TRBD2. The CDR3 is 14 residues long. Germline loops: CDR1 LGHDT, CDR2 YNNKEL (reference sequence). V trimming: 4 bases; J trimming: 7 bases; junction bases outside the gene matches: 7. This CDR3 is CASSPPSGHNIQYF. The DNA for the CDR3 is TGTGCCAGCAGCCCCCCTAGCGGCCATAACATTCAGTACTTC.

In its sample, this clonotype was seen many times. This chain joins TRBV20-1 and TRBJ2-1; 8 bases match TRBD2. CDR1 is DFQATT and CDR2 is SNEGSKA in the germline V gene (reference sequence). CDR3 length: 17 residues. Trimming at V came to 7 bases and at J to 4 bases, leaving 18 bases not matched to a gene. CDR3 DNA: TGCAGTGTCAGTCCCCCCGTAGCGGGGTTTCCTTACAATGAGCAGTTCTTC. Its protein product is CSVSPPVAGFPYNEQFF.

Regarding this clonotype: A much larger clone is a single base away; this may be a read error. This sequence joins TRBV9 and TRBJ1-1; the D gene is possibly TRBD1 (6 bases). CDR3 size: 13 residues. Per the germline V gene, CDR1 is SGDLS and CDR2 is YYNGEE. Between the trimmed V and J ends, which lost 3 bases and 6 bases, there was a span of 12 bases. CDR3 loop: CASSGLQGAEAFF. CDR3 sequence (DNA): TGTGCCAGCAGCGGTTTACAGGGCGCTGAAGCTTTCTTT. The whole variable domain, filled in from reference TRBV9 and TRBJ1-1, reads DSGVTQTPKHLITATGQRVTLRCSPRSGDLSVYWYQQSLDQGLQFLIQYYNGEERAKGNILERFSAQQFPDLHSELNLSSLELGDSALYFCASSGLQGAEAFFGQGTRLTVV.

V gene TRBV3-1 combines with J gene TRBJ1-5, with 9 bases identical to TRBD1. Germline V gene data show CDR1 as LGHDT and CDR2 as YNNKEL (reference sequence). The CDR3 loop spans 14 amino acids. Germline trimming cut 4 bases from V and 3 bases from J; bases unmatched to any gene: 1. The CDR3: CASSRTGDNQPQHF. CDR3 DNA sequence: TGTGCCAGCAGCCGGACAGGGGACAATCAGCCCCAGCATTTT. Complete variable domain (other parts from reference TRBV3-1 and TRBJ1-5): DTAVSQTPKYLVTQMGNDKSIKCEQNLGHDTMYWYKQDSKKFLKIMFSYNNKELIINETVPNRFSPKSPDKAHLNLHINSLELGDSAVYFCASSRTGDNQPQHFGDGTRLSIL.

This clonotype was found many times. The chain is built from TRBV25-1 and TRBJ2-7, with D perhaps matching TRBD1 (6 bases). The CDR3 length is 15 residues. V shed 4 bases and J shed 0 bases, with 13 bases lying between them. Germline V gives CDR1 MGHDK, CDR2 SYGVNS. The CDR3 region has the DNA TGTGCCAGCAGTGTGGGAAGACAGGCCTCCTACGAGCAGTACTTC. The encoded protein is CASSVGRQASYEQYF.

This clonotype was seen many times. The V gene is TRBV15, the J gene TRBJ2-5; D remains ambiguous. The CDR3 contains 14 residues. The V end was cut by 0 bases, the J end by 2 bases, with 7 bases between. The germline CDR1 and CDR2 sequences are LNHNV and YYDKDF (reference sequence). CDR3 nucleotide sequence: TGTGCCACCAGCAGAGATTCCCCTCAAGAGACCCAGTACTTC. This translates into CATSRDSPQETQYF.

This clonotype was counted at least ten times. The V call is TRBV7-9, the J call TRBJ2-1; TRBD1 is a possible D gene (5 bases). CDR1 and CDR2 (germline): SEHNR, FQNEAQ (reference sequence). The length of the CDR3 is 15 residues. The ends were cut back, 1 base at V and 3 bases at J, with 10 bases in the middle. CDR3 nucleotides: TGTGCCAGCAGCTTAGACCCGGACAACTACAATGAGCAGTTCTTC. As protein: CASSLDPDNYNEQFF.

In the case of this clonotype: A much larger clone lies a single base off, so this may be a read error. The chain has TRBV12-3 or TRBV12-4 and TRBJ2-7; 7 bases agree with TRBD1. The CDR3 spans 14 residues. CDR3 in amino acids: CASSFIQGIYAQYF. The CDR3, as DNA: TGTGCCAGCAGTTTCATACAGGGGATCTACGCGCAGTACTTC.

A few counts support this clonotype. The chain joins TRBV6-1 to TRBJ1-5; TRBD1 matches 7 bases. The V segment lost 1 base and the J segment 2 bases; nucleotides outside the gene matches: 5. Germline V gene data show CDR1 as MNHNS and CDR2 as SASEGT. This CDR3 comprises 16 residues. This CDR3 reads CASSEVEGGGNQPQHF. CDR3 in DNA: TGTGCCAGCAGTGAAGTGGAAGGGGGCGGCAATCAGCCCCAGCATTTT.

This clonotype was detected only a few times. This chain connects TRBV10-3 to TRBJ2-3, with 8 positions matching TRBD1. The V gene end was trimmed by 6 bases and the J gene end by 2 bases; junction bases not matched to a gene: 4. The CDR3 contains 14 residues. Germline assignment: CDR1 ENHRY and CDR2 SYGVKD. CDR3 DNA sequence: TGTGCCATCAGGCCGGGACAGGCCACAGATACGCAGTATTTT. It codes for CAIRPGQATDTQYF.

V is TRBV7-9 and J is TRBJ1-1; the D is unclear. The V and J ends lost 0 bases and 1 base respectively, with 3 bases between them. The CDR3 spans 13 residues. Germline V gene sequence: CDR1 SEHNR, CDR2 FQNEAQ (reference sequence). CDR3 in amino acids: CASSLAENTEAFF. The CDR3 DNA follows: TGTGCCAGCAGCTTAGCTGAGAACACTGAAGCTTTCTTT.

At least ten counts were recorded for this clonotype. The V gene is TRBV2, the J gene TRBJ2-2, with D maybe TRBD2 (6 bases). Trimming removed 7 bases at V and 6 bases at J, with 18 bases between. The CDR3 runs to 15 residues. CDR1 is SNHLY and CDR2 is FYNNEI in the germline V gene. CDR3 bases: TGTGCCAGCACGTTCGGGGGTATGGTTTCCGGGGAGCTGTTTTTT. Its translation is CASTFGGMVSGELFF.

This clonotype was counted a few times. A much bigger clone sits one base away, suggesting this may be a read error. The J gene is TRBJ2-1, the V gene TRBV20-1, with TRBD2 identical over 10 bases. The germline V gene has CDR1 DFQATT and CDR2 SNEGSKA (reference sequence). CDR3 length equals 17 residues. V dropped 1 base and J dropped 0; count of bases not matched to a gene: 6. DNA for the CDR3: TGCAGTGCTAGAGGGTCTAGCGGGAGTCCCTCCTACAATGAGCAGTTCTTC. This translates into CSARGSSGSPSYNEQFF.

This clonotype was counted ten times or more. The rearrangement links TRBV28 to TRBJ2-1; perhaps D is TRBD1 or TRBD2 (5 bases each). The germline gives CDR1 MDHEN, CDR2 SYDVKM. V was cut by 6 bases and J by 0 bases, with 12 bases left in between. The CDR3 is 15 amino acids. CDR3 DNA sequence: TGTGCCAGCAGCCCGGGGCTGAGCTCCTACAATGAGCAGTTCTTC. It is translated as CASSPGLSSYNEQFF.

This clonotype has a count of ten or more. This sequence joins TRBV20-1 and TRBJ2-1; D possibly corresponds to TRBD2 (6 bases). The germline V gene has CDR1 DFQATT and CDR2 SNEGSKA (reference sequence). V lost 6 bases, J lost 8 bases, and 20 bases lay in between. CDR3 size: 14 residues. The CDR3 here is CSAYTGTADHEQFF. The CDR3 nucleotides are TGCAGTGCCTACACCGGGACTGCAGATCATGAGCAGTTCTTC.